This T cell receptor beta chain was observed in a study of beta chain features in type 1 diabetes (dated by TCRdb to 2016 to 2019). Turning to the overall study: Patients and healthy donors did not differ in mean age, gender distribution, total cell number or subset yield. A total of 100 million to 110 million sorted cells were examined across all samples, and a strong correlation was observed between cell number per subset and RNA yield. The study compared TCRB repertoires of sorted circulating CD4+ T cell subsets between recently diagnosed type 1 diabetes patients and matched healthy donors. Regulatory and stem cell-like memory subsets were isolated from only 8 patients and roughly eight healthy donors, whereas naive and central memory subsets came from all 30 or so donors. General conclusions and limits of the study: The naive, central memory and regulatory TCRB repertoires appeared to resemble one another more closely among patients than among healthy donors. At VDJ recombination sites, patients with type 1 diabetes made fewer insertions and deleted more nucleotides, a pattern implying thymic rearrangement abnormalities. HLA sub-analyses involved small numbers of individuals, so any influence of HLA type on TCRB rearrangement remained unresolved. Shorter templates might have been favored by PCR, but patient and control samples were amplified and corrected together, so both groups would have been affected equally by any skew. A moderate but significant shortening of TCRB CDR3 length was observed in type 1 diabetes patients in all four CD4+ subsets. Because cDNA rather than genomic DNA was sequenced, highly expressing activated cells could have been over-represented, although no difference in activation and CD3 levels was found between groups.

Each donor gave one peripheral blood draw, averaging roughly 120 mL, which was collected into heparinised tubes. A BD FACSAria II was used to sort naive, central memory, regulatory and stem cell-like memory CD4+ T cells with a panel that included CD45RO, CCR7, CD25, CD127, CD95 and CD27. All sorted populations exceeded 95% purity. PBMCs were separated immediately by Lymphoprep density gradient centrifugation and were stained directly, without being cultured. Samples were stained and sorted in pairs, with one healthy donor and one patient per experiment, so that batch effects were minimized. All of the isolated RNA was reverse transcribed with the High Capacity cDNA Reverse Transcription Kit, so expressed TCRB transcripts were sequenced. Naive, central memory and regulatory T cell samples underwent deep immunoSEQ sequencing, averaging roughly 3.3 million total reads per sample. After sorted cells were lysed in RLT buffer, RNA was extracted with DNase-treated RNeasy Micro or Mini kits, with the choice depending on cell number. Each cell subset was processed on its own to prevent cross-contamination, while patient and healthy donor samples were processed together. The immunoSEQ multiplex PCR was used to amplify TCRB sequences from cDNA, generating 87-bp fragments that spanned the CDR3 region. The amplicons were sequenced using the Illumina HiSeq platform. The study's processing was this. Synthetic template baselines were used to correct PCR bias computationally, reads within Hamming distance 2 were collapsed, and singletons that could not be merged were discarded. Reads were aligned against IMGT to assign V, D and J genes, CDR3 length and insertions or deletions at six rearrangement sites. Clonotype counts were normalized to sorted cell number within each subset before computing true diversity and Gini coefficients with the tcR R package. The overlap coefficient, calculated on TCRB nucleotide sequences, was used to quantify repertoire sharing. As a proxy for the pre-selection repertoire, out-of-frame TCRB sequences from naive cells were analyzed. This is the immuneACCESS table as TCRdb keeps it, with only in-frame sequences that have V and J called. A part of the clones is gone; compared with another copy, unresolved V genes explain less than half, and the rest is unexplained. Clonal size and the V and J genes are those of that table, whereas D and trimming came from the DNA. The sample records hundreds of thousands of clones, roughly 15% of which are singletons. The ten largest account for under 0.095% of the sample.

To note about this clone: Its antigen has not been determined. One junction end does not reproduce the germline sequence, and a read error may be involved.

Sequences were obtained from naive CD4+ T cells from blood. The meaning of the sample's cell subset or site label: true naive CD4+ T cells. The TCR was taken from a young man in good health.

The nucleotide sequence reads TGTGCTAGCAGCCCAGGCCAAGGCGGAAAGACCCAGTACTTC. This is translated as CASSPGQGGKTQYF. The V and J segments used are TRBV7-7 and TRBJ2-5; too little of a D gene remains to name it. The CDR3 runs 14 residues from the cysteine to the phenylalanine. CDR3 DNA only is kept here, 42 bases in frame from base 1. CDR1 and CDR2 were assigned from the germline V gene (reference sequence) as SSHAT and FNYEAQ.